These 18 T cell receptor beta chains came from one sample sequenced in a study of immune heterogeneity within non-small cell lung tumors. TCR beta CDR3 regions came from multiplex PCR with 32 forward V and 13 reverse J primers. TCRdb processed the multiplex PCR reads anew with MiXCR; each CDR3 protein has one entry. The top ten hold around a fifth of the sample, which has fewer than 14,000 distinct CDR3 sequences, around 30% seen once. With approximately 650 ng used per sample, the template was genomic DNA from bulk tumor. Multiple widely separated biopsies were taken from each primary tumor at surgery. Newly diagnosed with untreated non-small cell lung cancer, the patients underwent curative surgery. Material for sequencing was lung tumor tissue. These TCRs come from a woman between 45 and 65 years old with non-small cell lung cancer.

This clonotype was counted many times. The CDR3, as DNA: TGCGCCAGCAGCCCGACAGGATGGGCTGAAGCTTTCTTT. This gives the protein CASSPTGWAEAFF. The chain uses TRBV5-1 and TRBJ1-1; D may be TRBD1 (6 bases). CDR3 size: 13 residues. In germline, CDR1 is SGHRS, CDR2 YFSETQ. V was shortened by 4 bases and J by 6 bases, with 13 bases between the two germline ends.

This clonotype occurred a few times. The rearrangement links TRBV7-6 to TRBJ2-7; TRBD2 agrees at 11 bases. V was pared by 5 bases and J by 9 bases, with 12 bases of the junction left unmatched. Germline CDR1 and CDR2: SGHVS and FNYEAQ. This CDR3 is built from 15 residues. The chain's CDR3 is CASSPGGSGRAGQYF. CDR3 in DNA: TGTGCCAGCAGCCCTGGGGGTAGCGGGAGGGCGGGGCAGTACTTC. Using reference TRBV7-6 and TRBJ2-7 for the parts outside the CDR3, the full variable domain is GAGVSQSPRYKVTKRGQDVALRCDPISGHVSLYWYRQALGQGPEFLTYFNYEAQQDKSGLPNDRFSAERPEGSISTLTIQRTEQRDSAMYRCASSPGGSGRAGQYFGPGTRLTVT.

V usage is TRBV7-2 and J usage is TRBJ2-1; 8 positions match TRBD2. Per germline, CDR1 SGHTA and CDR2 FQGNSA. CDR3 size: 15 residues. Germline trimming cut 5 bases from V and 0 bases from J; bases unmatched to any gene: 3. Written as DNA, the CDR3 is TGTGCCAGCAGCCGTAGCGGGGCCTCCTACAATGAGCAGTTCTTC. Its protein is CASSRSGASYNEQFF.

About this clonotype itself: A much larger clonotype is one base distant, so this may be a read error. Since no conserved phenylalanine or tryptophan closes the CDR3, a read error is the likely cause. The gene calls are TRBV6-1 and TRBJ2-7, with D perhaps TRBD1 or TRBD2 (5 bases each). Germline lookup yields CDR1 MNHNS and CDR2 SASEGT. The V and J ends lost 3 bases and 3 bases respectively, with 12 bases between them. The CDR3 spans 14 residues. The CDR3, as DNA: TGTGCCAGCAGTGATCCGGGACGGCTCTACGAGCAGTACTCC. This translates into CASSDPGRLYEQYS.

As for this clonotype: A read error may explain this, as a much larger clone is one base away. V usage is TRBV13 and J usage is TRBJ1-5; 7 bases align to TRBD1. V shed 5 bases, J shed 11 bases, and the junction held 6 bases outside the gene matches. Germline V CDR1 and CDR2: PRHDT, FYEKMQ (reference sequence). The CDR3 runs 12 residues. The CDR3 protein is CASSPSGGAQHF. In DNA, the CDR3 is TGTGCCAGCAGCCCATCAGGGGGGGCCCAGCATTTT.

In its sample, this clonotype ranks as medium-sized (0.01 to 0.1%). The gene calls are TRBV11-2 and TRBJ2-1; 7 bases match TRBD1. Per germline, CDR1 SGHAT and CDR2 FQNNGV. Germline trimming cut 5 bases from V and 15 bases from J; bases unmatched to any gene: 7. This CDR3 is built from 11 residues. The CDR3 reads CASSQDRLLFF. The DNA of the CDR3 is TGTGCCAGCAGCCAGGACAGGCTCCTGTTCTTC.

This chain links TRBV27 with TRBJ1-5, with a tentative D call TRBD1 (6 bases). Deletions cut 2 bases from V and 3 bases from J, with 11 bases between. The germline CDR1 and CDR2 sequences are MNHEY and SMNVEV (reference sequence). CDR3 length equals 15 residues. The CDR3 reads CASSLQQGSNQPQHF. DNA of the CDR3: TGTGCCAGCAGTTTACAACAGGGCTCCAATCAGCCCCAGCATTTT.

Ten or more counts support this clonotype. DNA for the CDR3: TGTGCCAGCGCCAAGGACGTGAGGAATGAAAAACTGTTTTTT. Translated, it gives CASAKDVRNEKLFF. The J gene is TRBJ1-4, the V gene TRBV11-3; D not certain. Germline CDR1 and CDR2: SGHNT and YENEEA. CDR3 size: 14 residues. Trimming took 8 bases from V and 5 from J, leaving 15 bases between them.

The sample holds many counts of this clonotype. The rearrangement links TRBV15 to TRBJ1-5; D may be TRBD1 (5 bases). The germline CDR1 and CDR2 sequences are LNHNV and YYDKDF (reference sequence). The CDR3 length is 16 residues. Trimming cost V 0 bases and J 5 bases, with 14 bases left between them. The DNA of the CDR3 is TGTGCCACCAGCAGAGATGCTGACAGAGCATATCAGCCCCAGCATTTT. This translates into CATSRDADRAYQPQHF.

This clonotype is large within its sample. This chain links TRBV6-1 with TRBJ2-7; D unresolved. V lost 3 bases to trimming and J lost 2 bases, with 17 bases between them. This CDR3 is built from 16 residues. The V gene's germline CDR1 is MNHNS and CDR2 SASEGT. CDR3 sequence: CASSDILGDPTYEQYF. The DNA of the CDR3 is TGTGCCAGCAGTGACATTCTTGGGGATCCTACCTACGAGCAGTACTTC.

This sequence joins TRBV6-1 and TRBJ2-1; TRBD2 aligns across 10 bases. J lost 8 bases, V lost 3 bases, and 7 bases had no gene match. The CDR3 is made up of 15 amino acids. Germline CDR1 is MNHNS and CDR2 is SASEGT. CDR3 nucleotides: TGTGCCAGCAGTGACACTAGCGGGACGAGCGATGAGCAGTTCTTC. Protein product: CASSDTSGTSDEQFF.

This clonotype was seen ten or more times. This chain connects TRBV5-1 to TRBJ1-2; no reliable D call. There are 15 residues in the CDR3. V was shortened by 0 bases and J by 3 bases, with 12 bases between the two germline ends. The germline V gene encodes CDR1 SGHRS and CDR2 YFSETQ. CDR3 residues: CASSLALAEDYGYTF. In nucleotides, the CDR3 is TGCGCCAGCAGCTTGGCGTTGGCAGAGGACTATGGCTACACCTTC.

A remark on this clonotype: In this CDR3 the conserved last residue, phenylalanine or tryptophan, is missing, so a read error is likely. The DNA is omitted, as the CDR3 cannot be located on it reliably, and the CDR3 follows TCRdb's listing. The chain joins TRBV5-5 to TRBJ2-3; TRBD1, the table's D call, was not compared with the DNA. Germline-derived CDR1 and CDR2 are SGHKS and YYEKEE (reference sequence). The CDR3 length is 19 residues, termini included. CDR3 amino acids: CASSSTDRAPYGPEQYFGP.

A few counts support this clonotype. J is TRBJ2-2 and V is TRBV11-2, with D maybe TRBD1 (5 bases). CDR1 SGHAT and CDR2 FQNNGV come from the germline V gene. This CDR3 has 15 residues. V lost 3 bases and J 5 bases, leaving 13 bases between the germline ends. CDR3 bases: TGTGCCAGCAGCTTGGTCCGGACACCGACCGGGGAGCTGTTTTTT. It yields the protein CASSLVRTPTGELFF.

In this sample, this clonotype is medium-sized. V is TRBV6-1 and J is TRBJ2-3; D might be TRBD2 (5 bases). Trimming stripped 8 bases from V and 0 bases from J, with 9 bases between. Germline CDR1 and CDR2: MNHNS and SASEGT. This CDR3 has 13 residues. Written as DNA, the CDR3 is TGTGCCAGCCGAGGGCACAGCACAGATACGCAGTATTTT. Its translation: CASRGHSTDTQYF.

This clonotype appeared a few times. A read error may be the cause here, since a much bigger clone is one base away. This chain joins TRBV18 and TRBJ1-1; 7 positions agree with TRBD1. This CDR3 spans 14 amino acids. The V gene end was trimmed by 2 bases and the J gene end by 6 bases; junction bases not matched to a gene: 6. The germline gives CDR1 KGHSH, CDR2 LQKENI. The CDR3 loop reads CASSPTRGSSEAFF. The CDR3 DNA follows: TGTGCCAGCTCACCAACCAGGGGGTCTTCTGAAGCTTTCTTT.

The chain's CDR3 is CASSTTGIEAFF. The CDR3 DNA is TGTGCCAGCAGTACGACAGGGATTGAAGCTTTCTTT. The rearrangement joins TRBV28 to TRBJ1-1, with 7 bases fitting TRBD1. After removal of 5 bases from V and 7 bases from J, the junction contained 4 bases not matched to a gene. CDR1 MDHEN and CDR2 SYDVKM come from the germline V gene. This CDR3 contains 12 residues. The whole variable domain, remainder taken from reference TRBV28 and TRBJ1-1, is DVKVTQSSRYLVKRTGEKVFLECVQDMDHENMFWYRQDPGLGLRLIYFSYDVKMKEKGDIPEGYSVSREKKERFSLILESASTNQTSMYLCASSTTGIEAFFGQGTRLTVV.

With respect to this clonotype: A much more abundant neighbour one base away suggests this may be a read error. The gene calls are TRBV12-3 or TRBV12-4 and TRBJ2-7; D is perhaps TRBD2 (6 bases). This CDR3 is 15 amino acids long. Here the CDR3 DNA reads TGTGCCAGCACCTTGTGGGGACTTCCCTACTACGAGCATTACTTC. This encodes CASTLWGLPYYEHYF.